The entry below describes one T cell receptor (beta chain). Only a few counts were recorded for this clone. The target of this receptor is not known. Base quality data are lacking; no much larger clone is found one base away. The data stem from a study of cytomegalovirus exposure and HLA in healthy donors (dated by TCRdb to about 2017). Regarding the complete study: An earlier analysis of a few hundred of the donors reported 276 Gb of sequence data and 117 million unique TCR beta sequences obtained from approximately 180 million T cells. A later analysis re-analyzed previously published TCR beta repertoires from 660 or so donors and added high-resolution HLA genotyping to study TCR occurrence patterns. Approximately 300 gigabases of sequencing data and around 88 million unique TCR sequences made up an early release that covered 500 to 700 HLA-typed donors. The aim of the study was to test whether cataloging public T cell receptors could identify signatures of past pathogen exposure. Rather than using new phenotypic data, the later analysis identified candidate immune exposures from TCR beta sequences and from how often those sequences occurred across donors. Because of strong linkage in the cohort, five DR-DQ haplotypes were treated as single units for association and clustering. To predict cytomegalovirus infection status, the study brought together high-throughput TCR immunosequencing, statistical association of individual TCRs with disease status, and machine learning. All discovery cohort repertoires had been generated using a single sequencing platform. The study profiled the T cell repertoires of hundreds of subjects by immunosequencing and related them to cytomegalovirus serostatus. Class I and class II HLA loci were covered by the typing at four-digit resolution. Among the roughly 380 genotyped donors, approximately 82% belonged to the genetic ancestry cluster associated with self-reported Caucasian donors. A separate validation cohort of roughly 130 different subjects was used in addition to the 666-subject first cohort. Typing coverage varied by locus: about 620-630 donors for A, B, C, DRB1 and DQB1; about 520 for DQA1; approximately 610 for DPA1; roughly 450 for DPB1. Among around 400 genotyped donors of the cohort, an average of around 250,000 unique TCR beta nucleotide sequences was sequenced per donor, of which about 18% were non-productive. An earlier analysis of about 600 of the donors used high-throughput TCR beta sequencing to judge whether each TCR beta V gene segment behaved as functional or pseudogenic. Alongside the repertoire data, information on donor age, sex, ethnicity and CMV serostatus was compiled. In a later genetic analysis, genome-wide SNP genotypes for about 65% of the roughly 700 donors were used, and that subset was treated as a discovery cohort.

Receptors were amplified or captured by the immunoSEQ multiplex PCR assay. For the multiplex PCR, a mixture combining 60 forward primers for TCR Vbeta segments and 13 reverse primers for TCR Jbeta segments was used. The CDR3 region of rearranged TCR beta genes was amplified from genomic DNA by a multiplex PCR assay. On the Illumina HiSeq System, the amplified TCR beta libraries were sequenced as 87-base-pair reads. The authors' analysis ran thus. A later analysis counted tens of millions of unique TCR beta chains across the 600 to 850 repertoires, and roughly 9.9 million of these chains were shared by at least two donors. A nearest-neighbor algorithm error-corrected the raw reads and collapsed the reads into unique sequences, merging closely related sequences to remove PCR and sequencing errors. CDR3 sequences were aligned to IMGT reference sequences to assign V, D and J gene segments. For a sequence to be retained, a match of at least six nucleotides to both a V gene segment and a J gene segment was required. Rearrangements were called productive when the CDR3 lacked stop codons and stayed in frame with V and J; all others were non-productive. CDR3 was defined according to IMGT convention as the region running from the second conserved V-encoded cysteine to the conserved J-encoded phenylalanine. In an earlier analysis of around 600 of the donors, sequences lacking an unambiguous match to a single V gene segment were excluded. In an earlier analysis of 500 to 750 of the donors, V segments were called functional above 56.7% productive rearrangements and were called segregating when the between-donor standard deviation exceeded 5%. A statistical classification framework was developed to diagnose cytomegalovirus status using the catalog of TCR beta chain sequences. In a later analysis, TCR nucleotide sequences were compared against IMGT/GENE-DB human TR gene sequences so that V and J genes could be assigned. Using the TCRdist pipeline, a later analysis assigned CDR3 sequences along with most-parsimonious VDJ recombination scenarios. In a later analysis, each TCR beta chain was defined by its CDR3 amino acid sequence together with its V-gene family, and reads without a unique V-gene family were excluded. To address suspected cross-contamination and a sequencing artifact, a later analysis removed under 600 highly shared, low-generation-probability nucleotide sequences. In a later analysis, a clonal expansion index was calculated for each public chain from normalized within-repertoire ranks of inferred template counts. A later analysis computed generation probabilities with a VDJ recombination model fitted to out-of-frame rearrangements, and checked the results against IGoR. In a later analysis, hypergeometric tests were used to score TCR-TCR, TCR-HLA and TCR-CMV co-occurrence, with a repertoire-size bias correction applied to TCR pairs. In a later analysis, false discovery rates were estimated by permuting HLA or CMV assignments 20 times. In a later analysis, co-occurring TCRs were grouped using DBSCAN, with TCRdist sequence similarity added in when clustering inside HLA-allele-positive subsets. For co-occurrence clustering, repertoires with fewer than 30,000 or more than 120,000 public chains were excluded, along with about five repertoires with anomalous nucleotide sharing. This immuneACCESS table, as held by TCRdb, lists in-frame sequences with V and J called but not all clones. Of the missing ones, under half trace to an unresolved V gene in checked studies; the others have no known cause. V and J calls and clone size are given by that table; D and trimming were obtained from the DNA. This sample has 150,000 to 180,000 clones in its table, and around 84% of those were observed once. The ten largest make up around 6% of the sample.

The cohort comprised under 700 healthy bone marrow donors. At the time of sampling, all cohort members were nominally healthy, though unrecorded immune exposures were likely present. The donor was CMV seropositive and was included in the group of about 290 seropositive cohort members. A peripheral blood sample was collected from each donor, and TCR beta sequencing was performed on peripheral blood mononuclear cells. The Qiagen DNeasy Blood Extraction Kit was used to extract genomic DNA from the blood cell samples. The germline V gene gives CDR1 as SGHAT and CDR2 as FQNNGV. Spanning cysteine to phenylalanine, the CDR3 consists of 13 amino acids. The sequence is cut down to CDR3 DNA, 39 bases in frame from base 1. The junction shows trimming of 3 bases on V and 6 bases on J, plus 12 bases between the germline ends. Study-wide conclusions, independent of this receptor: Compared with equally common non-associated chains, HLA-associated TCR beta chains in a later analysis were more clonally expanded and had lower generation probabilities. A later analysis reported that several top co-occurrence clusters appeared linked to parvovirus B19, influenza, CMV and Epstein-Barr virus. In the study, about 150 TCR beta chains were listed as associated with cytomegalovirus. The sequencing pipeline was judged likely to have produced a cluster of highly shared sequence variants as a technical artifact. The authors suggested that the approach could potentially be extended to other disease states and immunological phenotypes. The 87-base-pair reads could not distinguish some IMGT-functional V segments, including TRBV6-2 and TRBV6-3, so those segments were excluded. A few of the identified cytomegalovirus-associated TCR beta chains were confirmed in vitro to be specific for cytomegalovirus antigens. Because counts were too low, 15 or so rarely observed V segments, including chromosome 9 orphons, were excluded from the earlier analysis of 587 of the donors. V-gene and J-gene trimming of TCR beta chains was associated with a missense DCLRE1C variant in a later genetic analysis, and the association was replicated in an independent cohort. This cohort had only TCR beta chains sequenced, and the lack of alpha or paired-chain data limited which features could be detected. According to a later analysis, most CMV-associated TCR beta chains appeared to be HLA-restricted, and the HLA associations seemed to be driven largely by CMV exposure. A later analysis found that TCR association rates varied across HLA loci, with DRB1 alleles showing the most associated TCRs and HLA-C alleles the fewest. CMV serostatus was the only immune exposure information available for the cohort. The presence/absence analyses assumed that sequencing depth was roughly uniform across donors, and that assumption may not be true. Correlated functional status among segregating V segments might be attributable to linkage disequilibrium, but an unknown experimental factor could not be ruled out. Specific HLA alleles were associated with roughly 16,000 TCR beta sequences at a false discovery rate of 0.05 in a later analysis. In a later genetic analysis, fewer N-insertions in productive TCRs were reported among donors in an Asian-associated ancestry cluster than the approximately 630-donor mean. Cytomegalovirus status was reported to be diagnosed by the classifier with high specificity and sensitivity in both the original and validation cohorts. Because HLA typing was missing for some donors at each locus, association tests included only the typed subset. Most TCR sequences were observed very rarely across donors, whereas some public TCRs were present in many individuals. In an earlier analysis of around 500 of the donors, most TCR beta V segments appeared in productive rearrangements about 87% or about 30% of the time, broadly matching IMGT annotations. A further reported finding was that TCR beta sequences accurately predicted the HLA-A and HLA-B alleles for most subjects in the first cohort. Assigning TCR associations to individual alleles was difficult when HLA alleles, especially DR and DQ, strongly co-occurred.

The sample taken for sequencing was PBMCs. This sequence uses TRBV11-2 and TRBJ2-7; possibly the D gene is TRBD1, per 7 matching bases. The origin of this receptor is a woman aged 35 to 49 in good health and CMV-seropositive. The CDR3 protein is CASSFPGGGEQYF. Read as DNA, the sequence is TGTGCCAGCAGCTTCCCAGGGGGAGGCGAGCAGTACTTC.